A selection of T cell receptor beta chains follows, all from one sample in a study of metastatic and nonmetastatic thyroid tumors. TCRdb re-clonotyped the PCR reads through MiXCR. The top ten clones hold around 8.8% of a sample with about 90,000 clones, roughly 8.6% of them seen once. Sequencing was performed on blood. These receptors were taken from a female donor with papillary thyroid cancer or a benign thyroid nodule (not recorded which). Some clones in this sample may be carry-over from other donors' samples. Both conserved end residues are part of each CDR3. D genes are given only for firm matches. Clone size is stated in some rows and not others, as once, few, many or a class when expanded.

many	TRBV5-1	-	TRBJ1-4	CASSATGNEKLFF	TGCGCCAGCAGCGCCACAGGGAATGAAAAACTGTTTTTT
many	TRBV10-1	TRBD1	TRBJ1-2	CASRYGGTGGARGYTF	TGCGCCAGTCGGTACGGCGGGACAGGGGGCGCGAGGGGCTACACCTTC
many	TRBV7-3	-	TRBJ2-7	CASSFTRGEQYF	TGTGCCAGCAGCTTTACAAGGGGGGAGCAGTACTTC
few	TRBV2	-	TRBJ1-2	CASKGGLTGGYTF	TGTGCCAGCAAGGGGGGACTCACGGGTGGCTACACCTTC
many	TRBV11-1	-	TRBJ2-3	CASSQYTDTQYF	TGTGCCAGCAGCCAGTACACAGATACGCAGTATTTT
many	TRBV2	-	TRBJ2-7	CASGGSGEQYF	TGTGCCAGTGGGGGGAGTGGCGAGCAGTACTTC
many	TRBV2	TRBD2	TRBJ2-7	CASLGGGGTYEQYF	TGTGCCAGCCTAGGTGGGGGGGGAACCTACGAGCAGTACTTC
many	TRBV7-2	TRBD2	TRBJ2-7	CASSLAAGANEQYF	TGTGCCAGCAGCTTAGCAGCGGGAGCCAACGAGCAGTACTTC
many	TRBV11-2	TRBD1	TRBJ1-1	CASRDQQGRSTEAFF	TGTGCCAGCAGGGATCAACAGGGGAGGAGCACTGAAGCTTTCTTT
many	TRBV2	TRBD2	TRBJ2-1	CASGGSGGADEQFF	TGTGCCAGCGGGGGTAGCGGGGGGGCAGATGAGCAGTTCTTC
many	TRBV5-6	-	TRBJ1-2	CASSLDRVGSDYGYTF	TGTGCCAGCAGCTTGGATAGGGTAGGGTCTGACTATGGCTACACCTTC
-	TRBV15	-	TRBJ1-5	CATSRDFFGIFEGFNQPQHF	TGTGCCACCAGCAGAGATTTTTTTGGGATTTTCGAAGGGTTCAATCAGCCCCAGCATTTT
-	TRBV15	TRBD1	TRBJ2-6	CATSSGLRQGAGSGANVLTF	TGTGCCACCAGCAGTGGTTTAAGACAGGGCGCCGGGTCTGGGGCCAACGTCCTGACTTTT
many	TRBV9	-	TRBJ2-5	CASSAPGEGAQETQYF	TGTGCCAGCAGCGCCCCCGGGGAGGGGGCCCAAGAGACCCAGTACTTC
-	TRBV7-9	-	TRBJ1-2	CASSLRGTNYGYTF	TGTGCCAGCAGCTTACGGGGGACTAACTATGGCTACACCTTC
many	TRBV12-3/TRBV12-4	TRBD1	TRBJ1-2	CASSLADLTGGTGYTF	TGTGCCAGCAGTTTAGCGGACCTTACAGGGGGCACTGGCTACACCTTC
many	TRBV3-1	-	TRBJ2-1	CASRTGVEQFF	TGTGCCAGCCGTACTGGAGTTGAGCAGTTCTTC
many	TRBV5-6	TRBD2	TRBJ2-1	CASSPTLADNNEQFF	TGTGCCAGCAGCCCGACTCTAGCGGACAACAATGAGCAGTTCTTC
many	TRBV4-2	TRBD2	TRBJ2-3	CASSRLSGGAADTQYF	TGTGCCAGCAGCCGATTGAGCGGGGGGGCTGCAGATACGCAGTATTTT
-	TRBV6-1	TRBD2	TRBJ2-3	CASSAGGTTDTQYF	TGTGCCAGCAGTGCGGGGGGTACCACAGATACGCAGTATTTT
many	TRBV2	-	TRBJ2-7	CASSPGWGGAYEQYF	TGTGCCAGCAGTCCAGGTTGGGGCGGGGCCTACGAGCAGTACTTC
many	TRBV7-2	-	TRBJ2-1	CASSLGYNEQFF	TGTGCCAGCAGCTTAGGGTACAATGAGCAGTTCTTC
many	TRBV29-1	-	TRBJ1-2	CSVERGTVNGYTF	TGCAGCGTTGAACGTGGGACGGTGAATGGCTACACCTTC
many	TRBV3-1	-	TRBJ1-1	CASSQGGAKKAFF	TGTGCCAGCAGCCAAGGGGGGGCCAAAAAAGCTTTCTTT
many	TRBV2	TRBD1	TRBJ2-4	CASGQGADIQYF	TGTGCCAGTGGACAGGGGGCAGACATTCAGTACTTC
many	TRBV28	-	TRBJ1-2	CASGTNYGYTF	TGTGCCAGCGGCACTAACTATGGCTACACCTTC
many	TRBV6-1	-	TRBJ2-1	CASRHTGEQFF	TGTGCCAGCAGACACACGGGTGAGCAGTTCTTC
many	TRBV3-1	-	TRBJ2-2	CASSQFRFNTGELFF	TGTGCCAGCAGCCAGTTTAGGTTCAACACCGGGGAGCTGTTTTTT
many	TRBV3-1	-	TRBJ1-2	CASSQLQGNGYTF	TGTGCCAGCAGCCAACTTCAGGGGAATGGCTACACCTTC
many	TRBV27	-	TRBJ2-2	CASSYNRVNTGELFF	TGTGCCAGCAGTTACAACAGGGTGAACACCGGGGAGCTGTTTTTT
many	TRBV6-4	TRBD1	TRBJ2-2	CASSADRDRTGELFF	TGTGCCAGCAGCGCGGACAGGGATCGCACCGGGGAGCTGTTTTTT
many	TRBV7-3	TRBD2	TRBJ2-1	CASSLAGGNNEQFF	TGTGCCAGCAGCCTAGCGGGGGGGAACAATGAGCAGTTCTTC
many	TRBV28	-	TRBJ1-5	CASRYTGLRLQPQHF	TGTGCCAGCAGGTATACCGGACTCCGGCTTCAGCCCCAGCATTTT
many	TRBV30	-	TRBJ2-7	CAWSPGHLSYEQYF	TGTGCCTGGAGCCCGGGACACCTCTCCTACGAGCAGTACTTC
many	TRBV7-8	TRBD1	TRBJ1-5	CASSAGQAWQPQHF	TGTGCCAGCAGCGCGGGACAGGCCTGGCAGCCCCAGCATTTT
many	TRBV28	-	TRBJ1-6	CASSLSGSYNSPLHF	TGTGCCAGCAGCCTATCTGGGTCCTATAATTCACCCCTCCACTTT
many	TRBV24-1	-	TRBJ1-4	CATSDTDVAREKLFF	TGTGCCACCAGTGACACGGACGTCGCTCGAGAAAAACTGTTTTTT
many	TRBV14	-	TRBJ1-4	CASSQDRDEKLFF	TGTGCCAGCAGCCAAGACAGGGATGAAAAACTGTTTTTT
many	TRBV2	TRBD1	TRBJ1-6	CASRLGQGNNSPLHF	TGTGCCAGCAGACTGGGACAGGGAAATAATTCACCCCTCCACTTT
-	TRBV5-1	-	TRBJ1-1	CASRLDAGTSSEAFF	TGCGCCAGCCGTTTGGACGCCGGGACATCCTCCGAAGCTTTCTTT
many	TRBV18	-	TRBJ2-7	CASSPQGTGGLYEQYF	TGTGCCAGCTCACCCCAAGGCACTGGGGGCCTCTACGAGCAGTACTTC
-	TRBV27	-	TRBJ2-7	CASSLSYGYDHYF	TGTGCCAGCAGTTTATCGTACGGCTACGATCATTACTTC
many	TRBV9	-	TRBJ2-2	CASSVSSGGSGELFF	TGTGCCAGCAGCGTATCCTCAGGGGGGTCCGGGGAGCTGTTTTTT
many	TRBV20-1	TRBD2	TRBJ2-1	CSASLPIAGNEQFF	TGCAGTGCTAGTCTTCCTATAGCGGGGAATGAGCAGTTCTTC
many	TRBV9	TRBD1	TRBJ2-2	CASSATGTGAYGELFF	TGTGCCAGCAGCGCCACCGGGACAGGGGCGTACGGGGAGCTGTTTTTT
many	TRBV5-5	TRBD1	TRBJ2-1	CASSLDGQGNNEQFF	TGTGCCAGCAGCTTGGACGGACAGGGGAACAATGAGCAGTTCTTC
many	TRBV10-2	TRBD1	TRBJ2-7	CASSGTGNEQYF	TGCGCCAGCAGTGGGACAGGGAACGAGCAGTACTTC
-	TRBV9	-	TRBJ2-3	CASSVDPGGGTDTQYF	TGTGCCAGCAGCGTAGATCCCGGTGGGGGCACAGATACGCAGTATTTT
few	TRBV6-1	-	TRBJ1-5	CASSEPGISNQPQHF	TGTGCTAGCAGTGAACCCGGGATTAGCAATCAGCCCCAGCATTTT
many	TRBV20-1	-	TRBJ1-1	CSATQPGPRTEAFF	TGCAGTGCTACACAGCCCGGCCCACGCACTGAAGCTTTCTTT
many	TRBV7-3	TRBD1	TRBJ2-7	CASSLGTGPYEQYF	TGTGCCAGCAGCTTAGGGACAGGCCCCTACGAGCAGTACTTC
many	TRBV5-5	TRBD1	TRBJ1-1	CASSYGTGNTEAFF	TGTGCCAGCAGCTACGGGACAGGGAACACTGAAGCTTTCTTT